This T cell receptor beta chain was profiled in a study of Graves' ophthalmopathy and Graves' hyperthyroidism. Findings and limits, study-wide: A model built from 13 signatures distinguished ophthalmopathy from stable hyperthyroidism with approximately 88% sensitivity and about 81% specificity.

A note on this clonotype: Its antigen is unknown.

Stable hyperthyroid donors showed no ophthalmopathy during 18 months follow-up. Diagnostic conclusions were grounded in clinical symptoms, serum thyroxine, TRAb, thyroid ultrasound and orbital computed tomography. Using RNA transcripts, the TCR beta CDR3 regions were amplified. HTBI primers served in a first-round RT-PCR, which a second-round multiplex PCR followed. TCRdb independently ran MiXCR on the multiplex PCR reads; one entry per CDR3 protein. The sample records around 22,000 distinct CDR3 sequences, about half being singletons. The length of the CDR3 is 14 residues. Germline values: CDR1 KGHDR, CDR2 SFDVKD. V lost 1 base to trimming and J lost 3 bases; unmatched junction nucleotides: 1.

This TCR came from an adult woman with stable Graves' hyperthyroidism. Sequenced: peripheral blood. The V and J genes are TRBV24-1 and TRBJ1-2; 7 bases are shared with TRBD1. CDR3: CATSDLGQDYGYTF. The CDR3 bases are TGTGCCACCAGTGATTTAGGACAGGACTATGGCTACACCTTC.